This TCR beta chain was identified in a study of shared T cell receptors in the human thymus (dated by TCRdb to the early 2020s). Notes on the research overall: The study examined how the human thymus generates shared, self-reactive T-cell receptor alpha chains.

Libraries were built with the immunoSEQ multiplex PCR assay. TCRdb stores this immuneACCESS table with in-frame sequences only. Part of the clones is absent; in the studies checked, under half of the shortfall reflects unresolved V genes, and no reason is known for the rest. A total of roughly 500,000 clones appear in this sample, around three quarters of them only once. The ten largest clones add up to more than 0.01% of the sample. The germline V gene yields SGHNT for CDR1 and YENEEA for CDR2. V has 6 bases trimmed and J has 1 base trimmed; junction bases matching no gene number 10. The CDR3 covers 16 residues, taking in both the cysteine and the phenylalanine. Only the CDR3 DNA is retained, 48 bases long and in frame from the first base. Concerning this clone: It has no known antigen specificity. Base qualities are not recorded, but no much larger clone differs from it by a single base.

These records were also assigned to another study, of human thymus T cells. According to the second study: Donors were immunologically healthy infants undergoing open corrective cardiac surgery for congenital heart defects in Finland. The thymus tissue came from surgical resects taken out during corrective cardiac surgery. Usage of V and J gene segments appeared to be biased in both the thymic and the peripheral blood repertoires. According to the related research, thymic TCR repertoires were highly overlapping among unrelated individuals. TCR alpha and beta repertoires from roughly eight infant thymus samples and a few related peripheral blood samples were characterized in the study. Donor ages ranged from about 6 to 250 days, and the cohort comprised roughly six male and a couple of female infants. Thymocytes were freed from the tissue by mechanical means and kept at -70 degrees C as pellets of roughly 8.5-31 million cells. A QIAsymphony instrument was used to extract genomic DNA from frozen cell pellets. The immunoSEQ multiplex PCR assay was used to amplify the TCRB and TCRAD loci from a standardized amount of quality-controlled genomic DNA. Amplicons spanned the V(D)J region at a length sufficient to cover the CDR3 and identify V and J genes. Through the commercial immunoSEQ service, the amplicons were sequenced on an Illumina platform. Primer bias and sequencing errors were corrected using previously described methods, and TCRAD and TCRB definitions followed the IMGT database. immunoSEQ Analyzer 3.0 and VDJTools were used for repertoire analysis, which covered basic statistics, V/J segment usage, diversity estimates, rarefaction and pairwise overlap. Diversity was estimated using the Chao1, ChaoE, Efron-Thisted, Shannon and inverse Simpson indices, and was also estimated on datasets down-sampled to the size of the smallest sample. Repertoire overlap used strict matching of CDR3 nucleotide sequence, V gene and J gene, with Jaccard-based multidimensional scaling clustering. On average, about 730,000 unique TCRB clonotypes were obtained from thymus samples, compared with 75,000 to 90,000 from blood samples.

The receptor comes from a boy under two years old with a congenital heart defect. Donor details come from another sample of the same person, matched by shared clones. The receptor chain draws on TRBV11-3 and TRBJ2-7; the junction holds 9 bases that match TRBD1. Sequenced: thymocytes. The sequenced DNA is TGTGCCAGCAGTCCCGGGACAGGGTCTGGTTCCTACGAGCAGTACTTC. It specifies CASSPGTGSGSYEQYF.